Described below is a single TCR beta chain sequence and its context. The data were taken from a study of long-term antiretroviral therapy in people with HIV. Version v3.0 of the immunoSEQ assay was performed at survey level. The method was immunoSEQ multiplex PCR; TCRdb's version includes in-frame clones alone and lacks a portion of them. Of 15,000 to 20,000 clones detected, about four fifths appear once; the ten largest clones hold around 18%. This CDR3 spans 16 amino acids. V trimming: 0 bases; J trimming: 5 bases; junction bases outside the gene matches: 7. Germline CDR1 SGHKS, CDR2 YYEKEE (reference sequence). Prior to DNA extraction, the samples held roughly 0.85-10 million cryopreserved PBMC.

The V and J genes are TRBV5-5 and TRBJ1-4; 7 positions match TRBD1. This clonotype was sampled from a man aged 40-49 years with HIV. The sequenced sample was unsorted PBMCs, obtained just before starting antiretroviral therapy. The CDR3 region has the DNA TGTGCCAGCAGCTTGGCCGGGACAGCAGCAAATGAAAAACTGTTTTTT. Protein: CASSLAGTAANEKLFF.